The clone carrying this TCR beta chain was detected a few times. This CDR3 spans 15 amino acids. Germline CDR1 reads MNHNY; CDR2 reads SVGAGI (reference sequence). V lost 0 bases and J 4 bases, leaving 12 bases between the germline ends. The data derive from a study of patients and donors after allogeneic stem cell transplantation. One entry per CDR3 protein, called by TCRdb with MiXCR from the RT-PCR reads. Altogether approximately 140,000 distinct CDR3 sequences are present, 37% being singletons, with the ten largest covering 40% to 55%. This rearrangement joins TRBV6-6 to TRBJ1-1; TRBD1 might be the D (5 bases). The sequencing input was blood, either unsorted or a sorted T cell fraction (not recorded which). This receptor was obtained from a human donor who was either an allogeneic HSCT recipient or a stem cell or donor lymphocyte infusion donor (not recorded which). It is not recorded whose cells these are; they may come from a transplant donor. DNA for the CDR3: TGTGCCAGCAGTTACTCGATACAGGTTCCCACTGAAGCTTTCTTT. Residues: CASSYSIQVPTEAFF.